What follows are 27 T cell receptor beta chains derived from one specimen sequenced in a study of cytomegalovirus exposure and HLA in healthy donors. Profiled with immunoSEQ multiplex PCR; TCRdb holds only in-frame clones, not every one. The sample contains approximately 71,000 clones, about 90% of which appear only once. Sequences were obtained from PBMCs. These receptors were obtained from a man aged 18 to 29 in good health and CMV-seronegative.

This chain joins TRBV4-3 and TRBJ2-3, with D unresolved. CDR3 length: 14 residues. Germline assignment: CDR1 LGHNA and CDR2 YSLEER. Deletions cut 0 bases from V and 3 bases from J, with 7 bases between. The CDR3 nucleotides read TGCGCCAGCAGCCAAGATTTCGAGACAGATACGCAGTATTTT. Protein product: CASSQDFETDTQYF.

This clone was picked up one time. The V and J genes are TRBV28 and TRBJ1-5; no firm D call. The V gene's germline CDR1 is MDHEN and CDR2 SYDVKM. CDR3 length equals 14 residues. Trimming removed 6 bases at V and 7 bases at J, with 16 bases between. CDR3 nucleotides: TGTGCCAGCAGCGTGCACGGGGAGGTACAGCCCCAGCATTTT. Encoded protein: CASSVHGEVQPQHF.

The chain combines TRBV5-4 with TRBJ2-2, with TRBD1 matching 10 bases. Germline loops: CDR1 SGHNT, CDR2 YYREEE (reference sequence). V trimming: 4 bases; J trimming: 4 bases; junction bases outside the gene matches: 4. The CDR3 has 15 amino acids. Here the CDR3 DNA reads TGTGCCAGCAGCCTGGGACAGGGGCTCACCGGGGAGCTGTTTTTT. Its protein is CASSLGQGLTGELFF.

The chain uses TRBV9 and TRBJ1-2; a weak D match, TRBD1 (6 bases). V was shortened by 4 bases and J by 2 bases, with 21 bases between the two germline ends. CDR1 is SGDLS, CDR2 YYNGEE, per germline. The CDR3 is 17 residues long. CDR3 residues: CASSFRDTTLDNYGYTF. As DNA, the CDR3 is TGTGCCAGCAGCTTCCGGGACACGACCTTAGACAACTATGGCTACACCTTC. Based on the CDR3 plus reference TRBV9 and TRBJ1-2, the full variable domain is DSGVTQTPKHLITATGQRVTLRCSPRSGDLSVYWYQQSLDQGLQFLIQYYNGEERAKGNILERFSAQQFPDLHSELNLSSLELGDSALYFCASSFRDTTLDNYGYTFGSGTRLTVV.

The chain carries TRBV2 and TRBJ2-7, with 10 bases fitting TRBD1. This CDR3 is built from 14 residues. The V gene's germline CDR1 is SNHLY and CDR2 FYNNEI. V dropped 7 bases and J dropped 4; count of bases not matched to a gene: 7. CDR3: CASKDRGAIYEQYF. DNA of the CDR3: TGTGCCAGCAAGGACAGGGGGGCGATATACGAGCAGTACTTC. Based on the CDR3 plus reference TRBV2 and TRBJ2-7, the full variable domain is EPEVTQTPSHQVTQMGQEVILRCVPISNHLYFYWYRQILGQKVEFLVSFYNNEISEKSEIFDDQFSVERPDGSNFTLKIRSTKLEDSAMYFCASKDRGAIYEQYFGPGTRLTVT.

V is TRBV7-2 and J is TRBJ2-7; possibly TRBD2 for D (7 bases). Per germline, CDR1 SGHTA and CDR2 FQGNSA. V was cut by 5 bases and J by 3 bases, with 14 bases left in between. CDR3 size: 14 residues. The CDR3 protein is CASSRAGQGYEQYF. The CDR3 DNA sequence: TGTGCCAGCAGCCGAGCGGGACAAGGCTACGAGCAGTACTTC.

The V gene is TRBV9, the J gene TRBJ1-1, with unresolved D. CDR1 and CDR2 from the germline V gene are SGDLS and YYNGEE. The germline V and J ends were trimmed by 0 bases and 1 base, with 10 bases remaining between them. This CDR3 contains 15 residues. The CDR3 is CASSVDHVRNTEAFF. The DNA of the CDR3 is TGTGCCAGCAGCGTAGATCACGTTAGGAACACTGAAGCTTTCTTT.

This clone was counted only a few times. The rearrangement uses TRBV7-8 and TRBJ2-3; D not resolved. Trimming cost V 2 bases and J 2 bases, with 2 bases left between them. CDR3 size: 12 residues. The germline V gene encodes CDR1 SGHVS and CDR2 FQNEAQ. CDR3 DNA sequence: TGTGCCAGCAGCTTACACACAGATACGCAGTATTTT. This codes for CASSLHTDTQYF.

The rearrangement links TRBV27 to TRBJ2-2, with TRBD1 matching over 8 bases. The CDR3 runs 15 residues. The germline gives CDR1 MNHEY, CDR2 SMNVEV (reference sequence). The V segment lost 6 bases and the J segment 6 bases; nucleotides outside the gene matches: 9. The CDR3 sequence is CASRISGGASGELFF. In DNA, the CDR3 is TGTGCCAGCAGAATATCAGGGGGCGCCTCCGGGGAGCTGTTTTTT.

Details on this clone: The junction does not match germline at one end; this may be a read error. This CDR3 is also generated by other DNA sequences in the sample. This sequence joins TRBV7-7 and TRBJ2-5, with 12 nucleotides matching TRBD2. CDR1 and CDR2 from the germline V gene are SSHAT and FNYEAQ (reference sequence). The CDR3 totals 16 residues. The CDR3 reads CASSLDGTSGQETQYF. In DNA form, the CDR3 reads TGTGCTAGCAGCTTGGATGGGACTAGCGGGCAAGAGACCCAGTACTTC.

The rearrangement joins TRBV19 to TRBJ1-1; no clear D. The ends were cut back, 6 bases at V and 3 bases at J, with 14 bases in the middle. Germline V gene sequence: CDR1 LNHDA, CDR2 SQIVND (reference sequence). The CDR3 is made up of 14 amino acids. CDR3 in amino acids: CASSRAGSYTEAFF. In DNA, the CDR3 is TGTGCCAGTAGCCGGGCGGGGTCTTACACTGAAGCTTTCTTT.

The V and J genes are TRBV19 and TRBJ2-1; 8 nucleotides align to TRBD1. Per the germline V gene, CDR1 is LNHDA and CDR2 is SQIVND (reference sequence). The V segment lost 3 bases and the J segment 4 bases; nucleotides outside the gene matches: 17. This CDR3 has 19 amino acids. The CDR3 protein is CASSIPLRQGIRRYNEQFF. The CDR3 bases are TGTGCCAGTAGTATTCCGCTTCGACAGGGGATTCGTCGATACAATGAGCAGTTCTTC. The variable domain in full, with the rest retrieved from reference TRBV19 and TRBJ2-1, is DGGITQSPKYLFRKEGQNVTLSCEQNLNHDAMYWYRQDPGQGLRLIYYSQIVNDFQKGDIAEGYSVSREKKESFPLTVTSAQKNPTAFYLCASSIPLRQGIRRYNEQFFGPGTRLTVL.

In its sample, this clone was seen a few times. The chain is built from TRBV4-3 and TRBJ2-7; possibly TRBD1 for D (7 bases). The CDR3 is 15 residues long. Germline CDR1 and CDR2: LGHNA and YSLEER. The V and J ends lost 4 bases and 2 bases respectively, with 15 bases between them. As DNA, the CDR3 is TGCGCCAGCAGCCTCGCCAGGGGGGCCGCCTACGAGCAGTACTTC. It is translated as CASSLARGAAYEQYF.

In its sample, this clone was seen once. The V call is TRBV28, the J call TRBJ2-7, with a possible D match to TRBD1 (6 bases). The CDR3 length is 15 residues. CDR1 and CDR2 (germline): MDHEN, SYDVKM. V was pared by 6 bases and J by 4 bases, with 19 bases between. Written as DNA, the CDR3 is TGTGCCAGCAGCCGGGTTAAGGGTCAGGGGTACGAGCAGTACTTC. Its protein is CASSRVKGQGYEQYF.

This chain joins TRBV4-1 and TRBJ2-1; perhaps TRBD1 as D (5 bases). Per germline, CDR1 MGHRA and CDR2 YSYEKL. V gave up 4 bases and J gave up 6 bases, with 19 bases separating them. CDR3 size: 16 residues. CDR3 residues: CASSRSGPRGPNEQFF. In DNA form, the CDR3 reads TGCGCCAGCAGCCGGTCTGGGCCTAGGGGTCCCAATGAGCAGTTCTTC.

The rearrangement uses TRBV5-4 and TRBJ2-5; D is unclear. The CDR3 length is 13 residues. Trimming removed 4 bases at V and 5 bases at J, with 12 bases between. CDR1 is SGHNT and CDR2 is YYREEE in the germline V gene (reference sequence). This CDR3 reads CASSRAPGETQYF. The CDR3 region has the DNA TGTGCCAGCAGCCGCGCCCCCGGGGAGACCCAGTACTTC.

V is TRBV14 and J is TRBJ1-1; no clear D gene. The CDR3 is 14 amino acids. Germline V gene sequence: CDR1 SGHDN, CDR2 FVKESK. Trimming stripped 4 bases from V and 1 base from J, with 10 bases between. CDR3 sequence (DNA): TGTGCCAGCAGCCCCGGGGTCCGGAACACTGAAGCTTTCTTT. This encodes CASSPGVRNTEAFF.

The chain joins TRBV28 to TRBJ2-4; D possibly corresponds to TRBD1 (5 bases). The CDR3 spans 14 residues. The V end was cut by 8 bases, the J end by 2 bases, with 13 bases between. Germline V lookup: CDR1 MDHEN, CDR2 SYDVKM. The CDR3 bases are TGTGCCAGCGGGGCGACACCGACCAAAAACATTCAGTACTTC. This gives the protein CASGATPTKNIQYF.

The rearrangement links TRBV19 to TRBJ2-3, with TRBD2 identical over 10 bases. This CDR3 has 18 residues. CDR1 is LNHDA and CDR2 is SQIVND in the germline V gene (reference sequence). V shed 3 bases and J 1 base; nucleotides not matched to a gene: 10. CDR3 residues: CASSIGLAGALRTDTQYF. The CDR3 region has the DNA TGTGCCAGTAGTATCGGCCTAGCGGGAGCCCTCCGCACAGATACGCAGTATTTT.

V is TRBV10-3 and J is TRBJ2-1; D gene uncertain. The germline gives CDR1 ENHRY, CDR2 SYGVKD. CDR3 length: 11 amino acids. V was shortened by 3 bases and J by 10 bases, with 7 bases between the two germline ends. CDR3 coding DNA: TGTGCCATCAGTGATCCCGGGGAGCAGTTCTTC. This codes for CAISDPGEQFF.

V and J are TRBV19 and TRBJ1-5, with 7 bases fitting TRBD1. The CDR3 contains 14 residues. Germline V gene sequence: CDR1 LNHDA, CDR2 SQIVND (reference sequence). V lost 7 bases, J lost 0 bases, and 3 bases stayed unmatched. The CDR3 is CASTRTGSNQPQHF. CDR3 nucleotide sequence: TGTGCCAGTACGAGGACAGGTAGCAATCAGCCCCAGCATTTT.

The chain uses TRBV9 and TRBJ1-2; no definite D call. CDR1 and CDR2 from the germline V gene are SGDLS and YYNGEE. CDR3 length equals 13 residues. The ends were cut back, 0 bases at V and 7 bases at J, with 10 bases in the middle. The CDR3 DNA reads TGTGCCAGCAGCGTAGCTGGGGAGAGTGGCTACACCTTC. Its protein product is CASSVAGESGYTF.

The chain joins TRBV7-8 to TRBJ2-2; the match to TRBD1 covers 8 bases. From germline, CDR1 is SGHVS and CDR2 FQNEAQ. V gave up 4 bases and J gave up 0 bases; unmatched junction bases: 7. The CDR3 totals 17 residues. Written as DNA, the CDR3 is TGTGCCAGCAGCTCAAGGGGACAGGTGGCGAACACCGGGGAGCTGTTTTTT. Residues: CASSSRGQVANTGELFF.

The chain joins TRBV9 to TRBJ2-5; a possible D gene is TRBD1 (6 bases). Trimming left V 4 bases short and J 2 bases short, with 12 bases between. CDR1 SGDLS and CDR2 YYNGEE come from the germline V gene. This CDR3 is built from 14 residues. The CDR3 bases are TGTGCCAGCAGCAAGGACAGTTTTCAAGAGACCCAGTACTTC. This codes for CASSKDSFQETQYF.

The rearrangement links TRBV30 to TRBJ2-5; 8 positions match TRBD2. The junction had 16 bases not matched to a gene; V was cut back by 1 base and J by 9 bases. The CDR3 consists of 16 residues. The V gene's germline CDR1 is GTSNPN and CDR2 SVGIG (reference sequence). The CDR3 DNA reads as TGTGCCTGGAGTGGGAGTAGCGGGATGGGCATATTGGCCCAGTACTTC. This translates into CAWSGSSGMGILAQYF.

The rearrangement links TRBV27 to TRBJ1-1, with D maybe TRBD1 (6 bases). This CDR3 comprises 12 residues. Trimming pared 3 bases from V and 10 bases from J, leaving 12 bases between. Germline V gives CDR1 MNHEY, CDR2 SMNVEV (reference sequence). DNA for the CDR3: TGTGCCAGCAGTTTGCCAGGGGTGGCAGCTTTCTTT. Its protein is CASSLPGVAAFF.

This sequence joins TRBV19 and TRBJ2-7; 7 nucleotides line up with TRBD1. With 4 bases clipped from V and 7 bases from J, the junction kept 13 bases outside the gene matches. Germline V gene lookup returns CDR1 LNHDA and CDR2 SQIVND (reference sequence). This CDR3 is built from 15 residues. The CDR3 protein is CASSKVTGRTEEQYF. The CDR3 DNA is TGTGCCAGTAGTAAGGTGACAGGGCGAACGGAGGAGCAGTACTTC.